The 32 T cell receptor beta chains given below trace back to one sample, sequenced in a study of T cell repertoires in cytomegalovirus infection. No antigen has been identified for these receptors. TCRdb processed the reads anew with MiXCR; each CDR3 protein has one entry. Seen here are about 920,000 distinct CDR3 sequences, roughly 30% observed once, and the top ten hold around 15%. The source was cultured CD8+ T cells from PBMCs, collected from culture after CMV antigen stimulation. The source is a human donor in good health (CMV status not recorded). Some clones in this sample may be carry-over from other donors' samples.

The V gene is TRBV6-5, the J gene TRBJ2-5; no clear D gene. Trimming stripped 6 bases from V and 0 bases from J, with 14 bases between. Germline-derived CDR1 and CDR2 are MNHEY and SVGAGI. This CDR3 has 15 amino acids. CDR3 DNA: TGTGCCAGCAGCTCCTCTGGACCGTACCAAGAGACCCAGTACTTC. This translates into CASSSSGPYQETQYF.

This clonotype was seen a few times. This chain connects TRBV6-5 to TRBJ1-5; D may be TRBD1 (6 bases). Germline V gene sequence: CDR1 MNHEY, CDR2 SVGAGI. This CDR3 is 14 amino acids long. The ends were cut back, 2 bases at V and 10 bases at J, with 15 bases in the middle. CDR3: CASSYRDTESPQHF. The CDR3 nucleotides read TGTGCCAGCAGTTACCGGGACACGGAATCTCCCCAGCATTTT.

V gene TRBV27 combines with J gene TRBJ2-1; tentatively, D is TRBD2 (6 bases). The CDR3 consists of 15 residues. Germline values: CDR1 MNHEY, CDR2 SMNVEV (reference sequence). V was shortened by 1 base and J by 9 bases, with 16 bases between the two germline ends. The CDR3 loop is CASSLYGGPLSEQFF. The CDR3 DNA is TGTGCCAGCAGTTTATACGGGGGACCTCTTAGTGAGCAGTTCTTC.

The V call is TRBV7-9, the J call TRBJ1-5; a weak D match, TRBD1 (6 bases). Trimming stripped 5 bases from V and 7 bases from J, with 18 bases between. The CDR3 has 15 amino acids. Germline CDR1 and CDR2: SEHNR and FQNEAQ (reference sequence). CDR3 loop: CASSPSSLRGQPQHF. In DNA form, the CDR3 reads TGTGCCAGCAGCCCCTCCTCTTTAAGGGGGCAGCCCCAGCATTTT.

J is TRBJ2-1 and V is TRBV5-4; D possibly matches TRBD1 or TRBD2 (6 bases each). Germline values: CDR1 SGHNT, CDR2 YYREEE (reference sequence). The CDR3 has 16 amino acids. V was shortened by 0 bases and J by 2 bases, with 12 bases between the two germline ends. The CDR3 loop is CASSLGRGPTYNEQFF. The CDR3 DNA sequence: TGTGCCAGCAGCTTGGGCCGGGGGCCCACCTACAATGAGCAGTTCTTC.

The CDR3 reads CASSREGDTEAFF. CDR3 nucleotides: TGTGCCAGCAGTAGGGAAGGGGACACTGAAGCTTTCTTT. The rearrangement links TRBV6-2 or TRBV6-3 to TRBJ1-1; a weak D match, TRBD1 (5 bases). Trimming took off 5 bases at V and 3 bases at J, with 10 bases between the two ends. CDR3 length equals 13 residues. CDR1 is MNHEY, CDR2 SVGEGT, per germline.

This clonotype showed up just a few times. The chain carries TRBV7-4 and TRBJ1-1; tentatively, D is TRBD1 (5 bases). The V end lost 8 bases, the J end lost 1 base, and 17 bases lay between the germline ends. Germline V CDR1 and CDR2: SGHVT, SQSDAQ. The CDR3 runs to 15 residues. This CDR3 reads CASGGTGTRNTEAFF. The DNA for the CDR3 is TGTGCCAGCGGGGGGACCGGGACGAGGAACACTGAAGCTTTCTTT. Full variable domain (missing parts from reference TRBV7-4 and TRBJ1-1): GAGVSQSPRYKVAKRGRDVALRCDSISGHVTLYWYRQTLGQGSEVLTYSQSDAQRDKSGRPSGRFSAERPERSVSTLKIQRTEQGDSAVYLCASGGTGTRNTEAFFGQGTRLTVV.

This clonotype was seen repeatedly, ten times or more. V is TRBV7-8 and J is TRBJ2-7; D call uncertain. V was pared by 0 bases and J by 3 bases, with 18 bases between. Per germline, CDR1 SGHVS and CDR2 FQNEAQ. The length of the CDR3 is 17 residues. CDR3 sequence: CASSLAGIGQRNYEQYF. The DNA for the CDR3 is TGTGCCAGCAGCTTAGCAGGAATAGGGCAGAGAAACTACGAGCAGTACTTC. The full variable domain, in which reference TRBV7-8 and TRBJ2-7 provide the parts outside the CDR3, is GAGVSQSPRYKVAKRGQDVALRCDPISGHVSLFWYQQALGQGPEFLTYFQNEAQLDKSGLPSDRFFAERPEGSVSTLKIQRTQQEDSAVYLCASSLAGIGQRNYEQYFGPGTRLTVT.

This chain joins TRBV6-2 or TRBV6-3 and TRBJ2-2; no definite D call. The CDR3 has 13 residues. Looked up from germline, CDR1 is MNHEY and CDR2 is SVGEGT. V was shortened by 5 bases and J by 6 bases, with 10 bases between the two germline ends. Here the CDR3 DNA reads TGTGCCAGCAGTGCTCTCTTGTCCGGGGAGCTGTTTTTT. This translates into CASSALLSGELFF.

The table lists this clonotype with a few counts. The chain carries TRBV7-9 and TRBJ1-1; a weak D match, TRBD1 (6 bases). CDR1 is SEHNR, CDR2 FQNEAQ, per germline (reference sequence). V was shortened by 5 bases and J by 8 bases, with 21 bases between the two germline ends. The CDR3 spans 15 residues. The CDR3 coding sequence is TGTGCCAGCAGCCCGCCGTGGGAGGGGGTAAAGGAAGCTTTCTTT. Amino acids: CASSPPWEGVKEAFF.

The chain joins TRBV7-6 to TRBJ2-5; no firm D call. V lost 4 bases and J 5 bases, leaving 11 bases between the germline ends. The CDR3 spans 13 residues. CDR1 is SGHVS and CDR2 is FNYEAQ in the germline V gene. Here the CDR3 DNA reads TGTGCCAGCAGCTCAAGGATCGGGGAGACCCAGTACTTC. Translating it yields CASSSRIGETQYF.

The CDR3: CSAGTSPRKQYV. CDR3 DNA: TGCAGTGCTGGGACATCTCCCCGTAAGCAGTACGTC. The genes are TRBV20-1 and TRBJ2-7; possibly TRBD1 for D (6 bases). Germline V gene lookup returns CDR1 DFQATT and CDR2 SNEGSKA (reference sequence). Between the trimmed V and J ends, which lost 5 bases and 8 bases, there was a span of 16 bases. CDR3 length: 12 residues.

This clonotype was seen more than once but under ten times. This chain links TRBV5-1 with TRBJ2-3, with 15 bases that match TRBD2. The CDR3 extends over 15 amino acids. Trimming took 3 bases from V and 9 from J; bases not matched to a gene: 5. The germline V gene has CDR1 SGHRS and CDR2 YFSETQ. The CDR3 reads CASSSGTSGGSTQYF. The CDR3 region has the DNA TGCGCCAGCAGCTCGGGGACTAGCGGGGGGTCCACGCAGTATTTT.

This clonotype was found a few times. The CDR3 sequence is CASSNPYWTEAFF. Here the CDR3 DNA reads TGTGCCAGCAGCAACCCCTACTGGACTGAAGCTTTCTTT. The chain is built from TRBV5-4 and TRBJ1-1; D is ambiguous. Germline CDR1 and CDR2: SGHNT and YYREEE (reference sequence). Trimming stripped 4 bases from V and 5 bases from J, with 12 bases between. CDR3 length: 13 amino acids.

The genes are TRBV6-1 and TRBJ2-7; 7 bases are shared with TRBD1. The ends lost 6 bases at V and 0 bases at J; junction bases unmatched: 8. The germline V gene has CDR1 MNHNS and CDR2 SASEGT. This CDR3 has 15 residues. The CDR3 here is CASRTDRRSSYEQYV. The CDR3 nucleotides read TGTGCCAGCAGGACGGACAGGCGGAGCTCCTACGAGCAGTACGTC.

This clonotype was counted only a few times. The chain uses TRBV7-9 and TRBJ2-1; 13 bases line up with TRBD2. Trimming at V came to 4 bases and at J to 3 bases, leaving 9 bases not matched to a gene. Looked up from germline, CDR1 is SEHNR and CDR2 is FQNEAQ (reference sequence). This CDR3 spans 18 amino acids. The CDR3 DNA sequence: TGTGCCAGCAGCTCAAACCCGAGACTAGCGGGGGGCTACAATGAGCAGTTCTTC. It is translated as CASSSNPRLAGGYNEQFF.

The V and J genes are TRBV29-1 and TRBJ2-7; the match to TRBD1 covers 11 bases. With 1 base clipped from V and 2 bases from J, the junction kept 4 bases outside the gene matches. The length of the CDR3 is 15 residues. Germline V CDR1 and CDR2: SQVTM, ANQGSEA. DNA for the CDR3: TGCAGCGTTGAAGGTGGGGACAGGGGGGCCTACGAGCAGTACTTC. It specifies CSVEGGDRGAYEQYF.

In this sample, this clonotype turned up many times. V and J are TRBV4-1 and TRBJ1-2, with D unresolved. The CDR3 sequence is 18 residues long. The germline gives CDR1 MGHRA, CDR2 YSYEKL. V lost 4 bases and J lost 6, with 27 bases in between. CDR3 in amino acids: CASSPRHQRDLPIDGYTF. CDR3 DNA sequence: TGCGCCAGCAGCCCCCGGCACCAGAGAGACCTCCCCATTGATGGCTACACCTTC.

The chain's CDR3 is CSVEGGWETQYF. The CDR3 nucleotides are TGCAGCGTTGAAGGAGGGTGGGAGACCCAGTACTTC. The V call is TRBV29-1, the J call TRBJ2-5, with D possibly being TRBD2 (5 bases). Germline V gene lookup returns CDR1 SQVTM and CDR2 ANQGSEA. V was clipped by 1 base and J by 5 bases, with 8 bases between them. The CDR3 runs to 12 residues.

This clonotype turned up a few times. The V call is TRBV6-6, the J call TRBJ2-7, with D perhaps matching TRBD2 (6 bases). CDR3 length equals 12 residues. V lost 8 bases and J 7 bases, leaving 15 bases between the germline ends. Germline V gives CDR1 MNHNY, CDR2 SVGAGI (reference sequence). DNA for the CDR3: TGTGCCAGCGGGGGGACGGTCTGGGAGCAGTACGTC. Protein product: CASGGTVWEQYV.

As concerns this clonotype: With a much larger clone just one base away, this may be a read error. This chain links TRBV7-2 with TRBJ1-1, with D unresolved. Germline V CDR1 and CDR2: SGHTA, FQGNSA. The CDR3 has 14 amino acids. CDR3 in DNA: TGTGTCAGCAGCCCGCCTGACGGTAGGCGTGAAGCTTTCTTT. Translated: CVSSPPDGRREAFF.

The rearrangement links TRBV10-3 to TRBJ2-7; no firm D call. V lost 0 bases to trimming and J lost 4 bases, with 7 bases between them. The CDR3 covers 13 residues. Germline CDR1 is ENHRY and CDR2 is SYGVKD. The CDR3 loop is CAISESDRYEQYF. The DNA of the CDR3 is TGTGCCATCAGTGAGTCCGATAGATACGAGCAGTACTTC.

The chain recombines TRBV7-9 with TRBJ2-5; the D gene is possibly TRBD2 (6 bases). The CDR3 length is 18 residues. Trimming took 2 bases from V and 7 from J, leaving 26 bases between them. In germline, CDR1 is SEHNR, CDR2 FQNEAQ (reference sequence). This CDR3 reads CASSLTLLPGGLRLTQYF. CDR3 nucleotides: TGTGCCAGCAGCTTAACCCTATTGCCCGGGGGACTCCGTTTGACCCAGTACTTC.

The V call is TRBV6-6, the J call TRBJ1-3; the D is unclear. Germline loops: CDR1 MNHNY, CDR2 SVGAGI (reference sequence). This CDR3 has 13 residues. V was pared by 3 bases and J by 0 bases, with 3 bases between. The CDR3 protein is CASSYLSGNTIYF. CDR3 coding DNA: TGTGCCAGCAGTTATCTCTCTGGAAACACCATATATTTT.

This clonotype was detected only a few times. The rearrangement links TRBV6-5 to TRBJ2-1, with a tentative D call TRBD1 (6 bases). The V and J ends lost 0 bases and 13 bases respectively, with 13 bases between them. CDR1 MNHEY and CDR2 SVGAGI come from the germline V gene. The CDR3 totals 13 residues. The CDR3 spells CASSYSTGHLQFF. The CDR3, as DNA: TGTGCCAGCAGTTACTCAACGGGACACCTCCAGTTCTTC.

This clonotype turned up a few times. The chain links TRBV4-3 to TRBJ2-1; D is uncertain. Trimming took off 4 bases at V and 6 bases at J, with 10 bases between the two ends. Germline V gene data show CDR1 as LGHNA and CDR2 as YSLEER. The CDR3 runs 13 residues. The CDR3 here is CASSLAQPNEQFF. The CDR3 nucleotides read TGCGCCAGCAGCCTCGCTCAGCCCAATGAGCAGTTCTTC.

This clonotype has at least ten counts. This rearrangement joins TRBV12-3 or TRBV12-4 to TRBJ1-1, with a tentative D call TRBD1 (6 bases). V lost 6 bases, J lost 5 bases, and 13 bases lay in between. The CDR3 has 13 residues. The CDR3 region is CASSPQGWTEAFF. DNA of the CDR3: TGTGCCAGCAGCCCACAGGGTTGGACTGAAGCTTTCTTT.

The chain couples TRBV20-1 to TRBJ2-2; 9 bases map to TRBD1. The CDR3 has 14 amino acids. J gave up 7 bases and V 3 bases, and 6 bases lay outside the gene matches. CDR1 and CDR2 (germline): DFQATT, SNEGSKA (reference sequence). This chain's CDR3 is CSARDRGGGGELFF. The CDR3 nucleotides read TGCAGTGCTAGGGACAGGGGCGGGGGCGGGGAGCTGTTTTTT.

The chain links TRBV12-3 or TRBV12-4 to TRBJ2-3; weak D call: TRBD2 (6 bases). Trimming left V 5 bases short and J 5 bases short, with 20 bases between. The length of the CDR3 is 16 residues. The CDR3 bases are TGTGCCAGCAGTCCCTTGGGCAGGACTAAGGGAGATACGCAGTATTTT. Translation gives CASSPLGRTKGDTQYF.

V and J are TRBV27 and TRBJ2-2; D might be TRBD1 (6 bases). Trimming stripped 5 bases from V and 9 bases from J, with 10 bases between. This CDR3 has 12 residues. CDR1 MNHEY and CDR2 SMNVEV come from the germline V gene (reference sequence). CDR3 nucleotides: TGTGCCAGCAGTCCACAGGGTCGGGAGCTGTTTTTT. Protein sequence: CASSPQGRELFF.

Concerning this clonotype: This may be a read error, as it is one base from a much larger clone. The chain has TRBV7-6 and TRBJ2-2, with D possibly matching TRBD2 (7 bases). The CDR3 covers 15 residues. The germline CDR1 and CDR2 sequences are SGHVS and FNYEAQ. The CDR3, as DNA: TGTGCCAACAGCGGCAGGGGAGGGCCCACCGGGGAGCTGTTTTTT. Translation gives CANSGRGGPTGELFF.

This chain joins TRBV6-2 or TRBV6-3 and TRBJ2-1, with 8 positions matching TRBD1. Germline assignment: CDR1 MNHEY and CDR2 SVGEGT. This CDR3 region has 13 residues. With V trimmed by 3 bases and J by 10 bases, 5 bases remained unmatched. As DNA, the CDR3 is TGTGCCAGCAGTTATGGACAGGGAGACGAGCAGTTCTTC. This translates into CASSYGQGDEQFF.